The rows below give T cell receptor beta chains drawn from one sample of a study of post-analysis software for immune sequencing data. MiXCR, applied by TCRdb to the PCR reads, yields one record per CDR3 protein. The sample lists hundreds of thousands of distinct CDR3 sequences; 39% were seen once. The sample comprised blood. These receptors were taken from a girl aged 2 to 10 with multiple sclerosis. Each CDR3 is given with its conserved first and last residue. Each record gives: J gene, V gene, CDR3 protein.

TRBJ1-2 TRBV29-1 CSVGLPLTGHGYTF
TRBJ2-3 TRBV7-3 CASSPGLATGTDTQYF
TRBJ1-5 TRBV28 CASSKYRVLGNQPQHF
TRBJ2-1 TRBV25-1 CASSPGRLFYNEQFF
TRBJ2-7 TRBV5-1 CASSYRAGTVQPTYEQYF
TRBJ2-7 TRBV29-1 CSALTGPSYEQYF
TRBJ2-1 TRBV10-3 CAISASGRAGYNEQFF
TRBJ2-1 TRBV7-9 CASSLRDRVAGWLYNEQFF
TRBJ1-2 TRBV21-1 CASSTRDRGLEDYGYTF
TRBJ1-6 TRBV12-3/TRBV12-4 CASSLRGGSSPLHF
TRBJ2-5 TRBV7-9 CASSVKLAGEHETQYF
TRBJ2-1 TRBV10-3 CAISVGQSSYNEQFF
TRBJ2-7 TRBV3-1 CASRDRYEQYF
TRBJ1-1 TRBV7-9 CASSLWTADTEAFF
TRBJ2-6 TRBV15 CATKRGNSGANVLTF
TRBJ2-2 TRBV5-5 CASSLSRTRTGELFF
TRBJ2-7 TRBV28 CASREVASYEQYF
TRBJ2-1 TRBV11-2 CASTQGRNEQFF
TRBJ2-2 TRBV15 CATSRDRTVNTGELFF
TRBJ2-6 TRBV29-1 CSVAGFAWESGANVLTF
TRBJ2-3 TRBV6-2/TRBV6-3 CASKHPSERQYF
TRBJ2-1 TRBV21-1 CADGASGRIEQFF
TRBJ2-1 TRBV9 CASSGRGLAGGLYNEQFF
TRBJ2-3 TRBV6-6 CASSYLGQGADTQYF
TRBJ1-1 TRBV18 CASSPNRNEAFF